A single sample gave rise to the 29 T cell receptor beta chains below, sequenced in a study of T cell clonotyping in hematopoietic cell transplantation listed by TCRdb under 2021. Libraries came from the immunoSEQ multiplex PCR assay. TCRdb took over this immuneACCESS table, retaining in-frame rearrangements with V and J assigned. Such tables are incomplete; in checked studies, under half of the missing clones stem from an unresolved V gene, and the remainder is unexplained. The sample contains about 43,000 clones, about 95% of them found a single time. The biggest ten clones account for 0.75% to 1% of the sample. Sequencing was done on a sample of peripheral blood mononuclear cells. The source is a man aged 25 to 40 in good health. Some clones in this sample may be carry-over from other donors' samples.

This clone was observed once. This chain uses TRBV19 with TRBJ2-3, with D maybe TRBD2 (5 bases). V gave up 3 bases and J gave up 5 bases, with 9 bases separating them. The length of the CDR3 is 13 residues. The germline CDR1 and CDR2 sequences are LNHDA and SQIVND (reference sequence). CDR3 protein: CASSMIGGDTQYF. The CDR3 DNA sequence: TGTGCCAGTAGTATGATAGGAGGAGATACGCAGTATTTT.

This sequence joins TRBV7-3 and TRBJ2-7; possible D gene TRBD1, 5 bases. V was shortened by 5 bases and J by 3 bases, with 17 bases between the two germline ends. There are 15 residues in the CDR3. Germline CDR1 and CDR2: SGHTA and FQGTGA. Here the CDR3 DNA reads TGTGCCAGCAGCACCTACCCGACAGATCTCTACGAGCAGTACTTC. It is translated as CASSTYPTDLYEQYF.

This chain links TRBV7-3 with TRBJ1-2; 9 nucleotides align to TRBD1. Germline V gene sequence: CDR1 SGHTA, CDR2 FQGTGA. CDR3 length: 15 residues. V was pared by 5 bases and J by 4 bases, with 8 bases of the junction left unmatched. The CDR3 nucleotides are TGTGCCAGCAGCCTCTCGGGACAGGGTGTCTATGGCTACACCTTC. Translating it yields CASSLSGQGVYGYTF. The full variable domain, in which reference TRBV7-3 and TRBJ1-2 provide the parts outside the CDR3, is GAGVSQTPSNKVTEKGKYVELRCDPISGHTALYWYRQSLGQGPEFLIYFQGTGAADDSGLPNDRFFAVRPEGSVSTLKIQRTERGDSAVYLCASSLSGQGVYGYTFGSGTRLTVV.

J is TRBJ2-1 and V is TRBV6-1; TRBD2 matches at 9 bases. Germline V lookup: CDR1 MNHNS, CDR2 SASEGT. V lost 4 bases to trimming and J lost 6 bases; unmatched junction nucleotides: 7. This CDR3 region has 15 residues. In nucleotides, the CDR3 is TGTGCCAGCAGTGCAGGACTAGCGTTCACCAATGAGCAGTTCTTC. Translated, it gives CASSAGLAFTNEQFF.

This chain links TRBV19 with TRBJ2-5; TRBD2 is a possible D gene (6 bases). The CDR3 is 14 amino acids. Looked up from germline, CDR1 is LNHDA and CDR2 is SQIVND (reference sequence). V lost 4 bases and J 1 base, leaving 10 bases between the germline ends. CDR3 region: CASSRLGSQETQYF. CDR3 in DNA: TGTGCCAGTAGTAGACTAGGGAGCCAAGAGACCCAGTACTTC. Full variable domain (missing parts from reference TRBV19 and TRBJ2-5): DGGITQSPKYLFRKEGQNVTLSCEQNLNHDAMYWYRQDPGQGLRLIYYSQIVNDFQKGDIAEGYSVSREKKESFPLTVTSAQKNPTAFYLCASSRLGSQETQYFGPGTRLLVL.

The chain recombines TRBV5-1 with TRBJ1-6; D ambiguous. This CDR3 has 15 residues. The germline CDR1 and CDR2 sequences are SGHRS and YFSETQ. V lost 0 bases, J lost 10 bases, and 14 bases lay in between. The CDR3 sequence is CASSLAAQGSSPLHF. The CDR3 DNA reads TGCGCCAGCAGCTTGGCAGCCCAAGGGAGCTCACCCCTCCACTTT.

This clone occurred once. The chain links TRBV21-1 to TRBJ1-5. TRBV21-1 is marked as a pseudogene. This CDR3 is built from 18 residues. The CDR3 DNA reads TGTGCCAGCAGCAAAAACGGGGCATTAGCAGAAAGCAATCAGCCCCAGCATTTT. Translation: CASSKNGALAESNQPQHF.

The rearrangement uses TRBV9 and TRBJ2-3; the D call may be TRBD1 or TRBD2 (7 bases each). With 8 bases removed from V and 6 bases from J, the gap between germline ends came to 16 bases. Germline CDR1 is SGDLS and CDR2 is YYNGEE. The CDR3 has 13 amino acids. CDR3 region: CASGEGAGDTQYF. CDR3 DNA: TGTGCCAGTGGGGAGGGGGCAGGGGATACGCAGTATTTT.

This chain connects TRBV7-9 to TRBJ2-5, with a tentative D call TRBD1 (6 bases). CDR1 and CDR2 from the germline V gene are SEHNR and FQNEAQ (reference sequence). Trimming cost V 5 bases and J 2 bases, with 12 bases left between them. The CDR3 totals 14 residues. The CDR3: CASSQIRGQETQYF. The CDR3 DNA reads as TGTGCCAGCAGCCAAATAAGGGGGCAAGAGACCCAGTACTTC.

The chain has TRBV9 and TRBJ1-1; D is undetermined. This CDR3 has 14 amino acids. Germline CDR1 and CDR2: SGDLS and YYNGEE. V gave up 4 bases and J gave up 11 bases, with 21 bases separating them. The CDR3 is CASSSQDPLGGAFF. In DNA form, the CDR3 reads TGTGCCAGCAGCTCCCAAGACCCCCTCGGCGGGGCTTTCTTT.

The CDR3 loop reads CASSVEGKGGRGEQYF. In DNA, the CDR3 is TGTGCCAGCAGCGTAGAGGGGAAGGGGGGGCGCGGCGAGCAGTACTTC. V gene TRBV9 combines with J gene TRBJ2-7; D may be TRBD2 (7 bases). Per germline, CDR1 SGDLS and CDR2 YYNGEE. This CDR3 comprises 16 residues. V lost 0 bases, J lost 6 bases, and 19 bases lay in between.

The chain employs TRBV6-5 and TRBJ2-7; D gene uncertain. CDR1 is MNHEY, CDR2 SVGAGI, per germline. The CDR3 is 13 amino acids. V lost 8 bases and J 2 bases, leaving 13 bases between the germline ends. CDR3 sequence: CASSRTSTYEQYF. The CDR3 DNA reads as TGTGCCAGCTCTAGGACGTCTACCTACGAGCAGTACTTC.

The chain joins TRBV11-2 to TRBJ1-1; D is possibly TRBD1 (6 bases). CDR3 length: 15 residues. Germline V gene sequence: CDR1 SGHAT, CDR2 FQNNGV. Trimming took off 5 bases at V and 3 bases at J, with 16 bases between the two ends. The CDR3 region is CASSVGQQFYTEAFF. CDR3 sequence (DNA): TGTGCCAGCAGCGTAGGACAGCAATTTTACACTGAAGCTTTCTTT.

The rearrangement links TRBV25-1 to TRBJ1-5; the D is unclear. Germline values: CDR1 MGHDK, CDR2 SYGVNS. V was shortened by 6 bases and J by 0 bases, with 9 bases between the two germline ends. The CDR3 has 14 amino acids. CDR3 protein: CASRGQNSNQPQHF. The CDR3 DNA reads TGTGCCAGCAGGGGCCAAAATAGCAATCAGCCCCAGCATTTT.

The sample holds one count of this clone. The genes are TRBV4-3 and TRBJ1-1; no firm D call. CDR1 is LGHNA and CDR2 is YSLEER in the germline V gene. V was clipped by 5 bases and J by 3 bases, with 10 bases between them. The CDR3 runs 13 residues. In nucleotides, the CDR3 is TGCGCCAGCAGCGTAGGGCGGGACACTGAAGCTTTCTTT. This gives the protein CASSVGRDTEAFF.

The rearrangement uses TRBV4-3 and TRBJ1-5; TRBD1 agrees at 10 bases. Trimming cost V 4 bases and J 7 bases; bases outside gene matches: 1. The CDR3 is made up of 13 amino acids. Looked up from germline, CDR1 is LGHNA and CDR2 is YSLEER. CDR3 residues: CASSRDRGQPQHF. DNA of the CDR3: TGCGCCAGCAGCCGGGACAGGGGACAGCCCCAGCATTTT.

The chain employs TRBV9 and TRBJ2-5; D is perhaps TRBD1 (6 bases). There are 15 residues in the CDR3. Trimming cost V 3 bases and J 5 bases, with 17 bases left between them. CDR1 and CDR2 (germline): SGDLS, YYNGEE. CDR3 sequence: CASSEGTGTGETQYF. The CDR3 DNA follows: TGTGCCAGCAGCGAGGGAACAGGGACGGGGGAGACCCAGTACTTC.

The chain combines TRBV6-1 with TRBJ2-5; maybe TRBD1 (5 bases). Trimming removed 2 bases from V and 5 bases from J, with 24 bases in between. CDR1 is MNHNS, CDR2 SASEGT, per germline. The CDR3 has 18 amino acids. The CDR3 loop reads CASSELAAGLGRRETQYF. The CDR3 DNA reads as TGTGCCAGCAGTGAACTTGCTGCAGGGTTAGGTCGAAGGGAGACCCAGTACTTC.

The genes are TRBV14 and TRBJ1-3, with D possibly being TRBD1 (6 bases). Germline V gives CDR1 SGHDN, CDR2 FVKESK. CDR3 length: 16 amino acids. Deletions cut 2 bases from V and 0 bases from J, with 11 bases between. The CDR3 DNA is TGTGCCAGCAGCCAAATTGACAGGCTCTCTGGAAACACCATATATTTT. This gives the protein CASSQIDRLSGNTIYF.

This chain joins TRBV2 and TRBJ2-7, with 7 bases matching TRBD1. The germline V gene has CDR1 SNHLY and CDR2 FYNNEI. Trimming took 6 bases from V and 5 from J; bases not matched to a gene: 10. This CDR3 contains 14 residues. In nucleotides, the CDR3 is TGTGCCAGCAGACGGCCGACAGGGTTCGACGAGCAGTACTTC. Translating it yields CASRRPTGFDEQYF.

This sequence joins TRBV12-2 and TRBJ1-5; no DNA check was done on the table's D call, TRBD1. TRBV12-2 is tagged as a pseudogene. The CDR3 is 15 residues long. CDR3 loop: CASRGLTGGNQPQHF. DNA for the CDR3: TGTGCAAGTCGCGGATTGACAGGGGGCAATCAGCCCCAGCATTTT.

CDR3 sequence (DNA): TGCAGCGCCGCCCGACAGGGAGAGGGCTTCTATGGCTACACCTTC. This sequence encodes CSAARQGEGFYGYTF. The chain employs TRBV29-1 and TRBJ1-2, with TRBD1 identical over 7 bases. Unmatched junction bases numbered 15, after V lost 7 bases and J lost 4 bases. This CDR3 is built from 15 residues. Per the germline V gene, CDR1 is SQVTM and CDR2 is ANQGSEA.

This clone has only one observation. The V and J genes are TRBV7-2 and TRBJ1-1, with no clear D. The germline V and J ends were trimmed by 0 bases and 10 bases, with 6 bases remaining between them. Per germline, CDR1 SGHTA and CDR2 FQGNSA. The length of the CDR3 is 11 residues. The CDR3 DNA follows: TGTGCCAGCAGCTTAGCCCAACGAGCTTTCTTT. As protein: CASSLAQRAFF.

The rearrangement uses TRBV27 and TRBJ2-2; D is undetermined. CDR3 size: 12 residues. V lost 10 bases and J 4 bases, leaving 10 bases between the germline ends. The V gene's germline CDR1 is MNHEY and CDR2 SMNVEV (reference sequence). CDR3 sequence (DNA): TGTGCCACCCTTCGAGGCACCGGGGAGCTGTTTTTT. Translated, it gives CATLRGTGELFF.

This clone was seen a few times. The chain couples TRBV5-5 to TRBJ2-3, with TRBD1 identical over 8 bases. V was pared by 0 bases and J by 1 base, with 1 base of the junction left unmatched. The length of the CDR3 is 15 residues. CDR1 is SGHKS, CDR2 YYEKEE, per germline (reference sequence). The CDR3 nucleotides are TGTGCCAGCAGCTTGGGGGGACAGGGCACAGATACGCAGTATTTT. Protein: CASSLGGQGTDTQYF.

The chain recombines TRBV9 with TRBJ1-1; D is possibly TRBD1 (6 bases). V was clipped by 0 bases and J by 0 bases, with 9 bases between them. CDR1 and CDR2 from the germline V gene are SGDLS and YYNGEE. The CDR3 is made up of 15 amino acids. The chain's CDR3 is CASSVAGQLNTEAFF. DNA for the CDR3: TGTGCCAGCAGCGTAGCCGGACAGTTGAACACTGAAGCTTTCTTT.

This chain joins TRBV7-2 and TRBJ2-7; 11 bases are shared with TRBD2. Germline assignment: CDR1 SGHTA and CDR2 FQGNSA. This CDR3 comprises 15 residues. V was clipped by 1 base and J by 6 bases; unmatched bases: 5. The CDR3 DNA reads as TGTGCCAGCAGCTTAGTGGTGACTAGCGGGATCGAGCAGTACTTC. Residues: CASSLVVTSGIEQYF.

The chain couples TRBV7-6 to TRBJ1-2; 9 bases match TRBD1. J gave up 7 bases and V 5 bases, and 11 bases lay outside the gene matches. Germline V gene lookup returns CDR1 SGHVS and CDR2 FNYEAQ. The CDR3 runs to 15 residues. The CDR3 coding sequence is TGTGCCAGCAGCCCGCGGACAGGGGAGTTAAGTGGCTACACCTTC. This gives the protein CASSPRTGELSGYTF.

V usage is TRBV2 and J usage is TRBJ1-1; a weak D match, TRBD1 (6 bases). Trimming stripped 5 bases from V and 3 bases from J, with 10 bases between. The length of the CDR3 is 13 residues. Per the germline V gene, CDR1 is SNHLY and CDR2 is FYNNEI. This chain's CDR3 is CASSPHRDTEAFF. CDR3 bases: TGTGCCAGCAGTCCACACAGGGACACTGAAGCTTTCTTT.